This is a list of T cell receptor beta chains from one sample in a study of T cell responses to AZD1222 COVID-19 vaccine. Measured with immunoSEQ multiplex PCR; TCRdb has only the in-frame clones, and not every one. The sample yields 85,000 to 120,000 clones, approximately 84% seen once. The source was peripheral blood, collected on day 0 of AZD1222 vaccination. The receptors derive from an adult in good health. Each CDR3 is given with its conserved first and last residue. The D gene is left open where the match is weak. Rows give clone size only sometimes, using once, few, many, or a class for an expanded clone.

len	d_gene	v_gene	j_gene	abundance	CDR3aa	CDR3nt
13	NA	TRBV2	TRBJ2-7	NA	CASSTSWGYEQYF	TGTGCCAGCAGTACTAGCTGGGGCTACGAGCAGTACTTC
15	TRBD1	TRBV9	TRBJ1-1	NA	CASSAGTGVNTEAFF	TGTGCCAGCAGCGCTGGGACAGGCGTGAACACTGAAGCTTTCTTT
13	NA	TRBV3-1/TRBV3-2	TRBJ2-7	NA	CASSQVVEGEQYF	TGTGCCAGCAGCCAAGTTGTGGAGGGGGAGCAGTACTTC
13	NA	TRBV5-6	TRBJ2-2	NA	CASSSMNTGELFF	TGTGCCAGCAGTTCCATGAACACCGGGGAGCTGTTTTTT
14	NA	TRBV4-1	TRBJ1-1	once	CASSRGDLGAEAFF	TGCGCCAGCAGCCGAGGGGACTTGGGGGCTGAAGCTTTCTTT
12	NA	TRBV6-6	TRBJ1-3	NA	CASSHGQNTIYF	TGTGCCAGCAGCCACGGGCAGAACACCATATATTTT
16	TRBD1	TRBV29-1	TRBJ2-2	few	CSVRTGWGHNTGELFF	TGCAGCGTTCGGACAGGGTGGGGGCACAACACCGGGGAGCTGTTTTTT
14	TRBD1	TRBV15	TRBJ2-7	NA	CATSREGGRDEQYF	TGTGCCACCAGCAGAGAAGGGGGCAGGGACGAGCAGTACTTC
16	NA	TRBV5-1	TRBJ1-3	NA	CASSLEPRSSGNTIYF	TGCGCCAGCAGCTTGGAGCCGCGGAGCTCTGGAAACACCATATATTTT
15	NA	TRBV28	TRBJ2-3	NA	CASSLSQGLSDTQYF	TGTGCCAGCAGTTTGTCTCAGGGTCTCTCAGATACGCAGTATTTT
15	NA	TRBV27	TRBJ1-4	NA	CASSLSTGSGEKLFF	TGTGCCAGCAGTTTATCAACAGGATCCGGTGAAAAACTGTTTTTT
17	TRBD1	TRBV11-2	TRBJ1-1	NA	CASTHRDRGFRFTEAFF	TGTGCCAGCACCCATCGGGACAGGGGGTTCCGGTTTACTGAAGCTTTCTTT
13	NA	TRBV7-2	TRBJ1-5	NA	CASSADPSQPQHF	TGTGCCAGCAGCGCGGACCCCTCTCAGCCCCAGCATTTT